This T cell receptor beta chain emerged from a study of spatial heterogeneity in lung cancer. Time point reported: blood at routine non-recurrence follow-up after resection. From tumor, nontumor lung or frozen PBMC, whole RNA was taken unsorted for sequencing. Germline values: CDR1 SGHRS, CDR2 YFSETQ. V gave up 4 bases and J gave up 4 bases, with 14 bases separating them. This CDR3 is 14 amino acids long. This clonotype was detected many times. The study tagged each TCR cDNA molecule with a unique molecular identifier. TCRdb reprocessed the 5' RACE reads with MiXCR, giving one entry per CDR3 protein. Of fewer than 30,000 distinct CDR3 sequences listed, less than 6% are singletons.

The sample was PBMCs, taken at follow-up. This chain connects TRBV5-1 to TRBJ1-1; D is undetermined. The clonotype comes from a male donor with early-stage non-small cell lung cancer. CDR3 amino acids: CASSLGPGGTEAFF. The CDR3 bases are TGCGCCAGCAGCCTCGGGCCGGGTGGCACTGAAGCTTTCTTT.